This T cell receptor beta chain is drawn from a study of blood T cell repertoires in COVID-19. As for the study in general: Samples of COVID-19 (acute and convalescent) were obtained from the United States, Italy and Spain. T cells, B-cell-depleted T cells, or PBMCs supplied cDNA or gDNA.

Germline CDR1 is SGHAT and CDR2 is FQNNGV. This CDR3 has 14 residues. Germline trimming cut 5 bases from V and 4 bases from J; bases unmatched to any gene: 7. Authors' data handling: Amplification from reference gene primers served as the basis for estimated nucleated cell counts. TCRdb's table, derived via immunoSEQ multiplex PCR, lists solely in-frame clones and lacks some. V and J calls and clone size are given by that table; D and trimming were obtained from the DNA. The table lists 50,000 or so clones, more than 80% of them singletons. The origin of this receptor is a human donor with active COVID-19. The donor label of this sample is uncertain. The sample comprised peripheral blood. The gene calls are TRBV11-2 and TRBJ2-7, with 8 bases lining up with TRBD1. In DNA, the CDR3 is TGTGCCAGCAGCCTAGGGACAGGTGGATACGAGCAGTACTTC. It is translated as CASSLGTGGYEQYF.